What follows are 7 T cell receptor beta chains derived from one specimen sequenced in a study of cytomegalovirus exposure and HLA in healthy donors. It was with 60 Vbeta and 13 Jbeta primers that the PCR ran. Repertoires were generated with immunoSEQ multiplex PCR, while TCRdb's copy carries only in-frame clones and drops some. The sample shows approximately 190,000 clones, over 9.5% of them seen only once. Sequenced: PBMCs. These receptors all stem from a man aged 45-65 years in good health and CMV-seropositive.

This clone has a handful of counts. The genes are TRBV4-3 and TRBJ1-1; TRBD1 is a possible D gene (5 bases). Germline-derived CDR1 and CDR2 are LGHNA and YSLEER. The CDR3 runs 17 residues. Trimming pared 1 base from V and 5 bases from J, leaving 20 bases between. The CDR3 protein is CASSQGEWGVRRTEAFF. CDR3 DNA sequence: TGCGCCAGCAGCCAAGGGGAGTGGGGGGTTCGTAGAACTGAAGCTTTCTTT.

This clone was counted a few times. The chain links TRBV11-2 to TRBJ1-1, with D possibly matching TRBD1 (5 bases). The CDR3 is made up of 14 amino acids. V was shortened by 1 base and J by 6 bases, with 12 bases between the two germline ends. Germline-derived CDR1 and CDR2 are SGHAT and FQNNGV. CDR3 nucleotides: TGTGCCAGCAGCTTAGGGCAGGGTAACGCTGAAGCTTTCTTT. It translates to CASSLGQGNAEAFF.

The chain combines TRBV4-2 with TRBJ1-4, with TRBD1 identical over 7 bases. Germline CDR1 LGHNA, CDR2 YNFKEQ. The CDR3 has 15 amino acids. The trim removed 0 bases at V and 11 bases at J, leaving 9 bases unmatched. The CDR3 DNA follows: TGTGCCAGCAGCCAAGAAATGAGGGGGCGAGAGAAACTGTTTTTT. It specifies CASSQEMRGREKLFF.

The V gene is TRBV9, the J gene TRBJ1-5; D is ambiguous. The CDR3 loop spans 15 amino acids. Germline CDR1 and CDR2: SGDLS and YYNGEE. V lost 0 bases and J lost 3, with 10 bases in between. The CDR3 nucleotides are TGTGCCAGCAGCGTAGATGGGCAGGACAATCAGCCCCAGCATTTT. It translates to CASSVDGQDNQPQHF.

CDR3 nucleotide sequence: TGTGCCAGCTCTCAGCTCGGGGAGCTTTCCCCTGGGGCCAACGTCCTGACTTTC. It encodes CASSQLGELSPGANVLTF. The J gene is TRBJ2-6, the V gene TRBV18, with TRBD2 as a possible D gene (5 bases). Deletions cut 6 bases from V and 2 bases from J, with 20 bases between. Germline values: CDR1 KGHSH, CDR2 LQKENI. This CDR3 spans 18 amino acids. Full variable domain (outside the CDR3, taken from reference TRBV18 and TRBJ2-6): NAGVMQNPRHLVRRRGQEARLRCSPMKGHSHVYWYRQLPEEGLKFMVYLQKENIIDESGMPKERFSAEFPKEGPSILRIQQVVRGDSAAYFCASSQLGELSPGANVLTFGAGSRLTVL.

This clone was seen a few times. The rearrangement links TRBV15 to TRBJ2-7, with D tentatively TRBD1 (5 bases). CDR1 is LNHNV, CDR2 YYDKDF, per germline (reference sequence). The CDR3 length is 14 residues. Trimming removed 2 bases from V and 6 bases from J, with 14 bases in between. This chain's CDR3 is CATSRSAGSGEQYF. CDR3 nucleotides: TGTGCCACCAGCAGAAGTGCAGGGTCTGGCGAGCAGTACTTC.

This clone was seen more than once but under ten times. V usage is TRBV7-2 and J usage is TRBJ2-7, with 12 bases fitting TRBD2. V trimming: 6 bases; J trimming: 0 bases; junction bases outside the gene matches: 9. This CDR3 has 17 residues. Germline assignment: CDR1 SGHTA and CDR2 FQGNSA. In DNA form, the CDR3 reads TGTGCCAGCAGTTTCGGGACTAGCGGGTCAAGCTCCTACGAGCAGTACTTC. Translated: CASSFGTSGSSSYEQYF.